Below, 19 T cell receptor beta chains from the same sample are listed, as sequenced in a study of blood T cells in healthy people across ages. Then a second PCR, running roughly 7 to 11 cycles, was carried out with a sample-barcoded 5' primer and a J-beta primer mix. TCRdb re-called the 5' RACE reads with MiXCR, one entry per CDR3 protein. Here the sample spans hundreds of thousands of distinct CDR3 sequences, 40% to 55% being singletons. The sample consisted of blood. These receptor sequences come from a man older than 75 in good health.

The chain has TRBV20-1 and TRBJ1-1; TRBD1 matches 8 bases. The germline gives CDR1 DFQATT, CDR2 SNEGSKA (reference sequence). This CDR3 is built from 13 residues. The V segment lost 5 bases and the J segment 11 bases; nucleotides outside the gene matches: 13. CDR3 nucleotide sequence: TGCAGTGCTCGGACAGGGTGGGATGACATGGCTTTCTTT. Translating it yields CSARTGWDDMAFF.

CDR3 nucleotide sequence: TGTGCCAGCAGCCAAGGGGCGGGACAGGGGAGGGAGACCCAGTACTTC. Protein sequence: CASSQGAGQGRETQYF. The chain has TRBV3-1 and TRBJ2-5; 10 nucleotides line up with TRBD1. The CDR3 contains 16 residues. V was pared by 1 base and J by 5 bases, with 7 bases of the junction left unmatched. Per germline, CDR1 LGHDT and CDR2 YNNKEL (reference sequence).

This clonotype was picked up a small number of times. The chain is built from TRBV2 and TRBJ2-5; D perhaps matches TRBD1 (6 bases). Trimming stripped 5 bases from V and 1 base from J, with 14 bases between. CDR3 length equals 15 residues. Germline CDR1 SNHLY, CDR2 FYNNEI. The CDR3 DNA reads TGTGCCAGCAGTTTGGGGCACAGGGCCCAAGAGACCCAGTACTTC. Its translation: CASSLGHRAQETQYF.

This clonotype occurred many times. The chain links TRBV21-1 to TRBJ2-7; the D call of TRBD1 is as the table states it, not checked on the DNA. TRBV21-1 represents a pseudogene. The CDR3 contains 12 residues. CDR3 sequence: CASSEQGYEQYF. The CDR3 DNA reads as TGTGCCAGCAGCGAACAGGGCTACGAGCAGTACTTC.

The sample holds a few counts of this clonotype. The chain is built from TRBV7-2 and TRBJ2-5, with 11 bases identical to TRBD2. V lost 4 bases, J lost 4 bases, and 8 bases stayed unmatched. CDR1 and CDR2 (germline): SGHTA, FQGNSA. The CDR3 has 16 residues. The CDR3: CASSSKTSGGRETQYF. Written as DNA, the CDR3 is TGTGCCAGCAGCTCTAAAACTAGCGGGGGAAGAGAGACCCAGTACTTC. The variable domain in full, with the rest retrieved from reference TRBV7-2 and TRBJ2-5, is GAGVSQSPSNKVTEKGKDVELRCDPISGHTALYWYRQSLGQGLEFLIYFQGNSAPDKSGLPSDRFSAERTGGSVSTLTIQRTQQEDSAVYLCASSSKTSGGRETQYFGPGTRLLVL.

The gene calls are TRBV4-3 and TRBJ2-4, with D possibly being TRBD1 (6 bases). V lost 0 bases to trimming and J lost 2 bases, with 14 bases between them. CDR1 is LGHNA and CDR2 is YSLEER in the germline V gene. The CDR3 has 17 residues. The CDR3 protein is CASSQDFRTETKNIQYF. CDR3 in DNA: TGCGCCAGCAGCCAAGATTTCCGGACAGAGACCAAAAACATTCAGTACTTC.

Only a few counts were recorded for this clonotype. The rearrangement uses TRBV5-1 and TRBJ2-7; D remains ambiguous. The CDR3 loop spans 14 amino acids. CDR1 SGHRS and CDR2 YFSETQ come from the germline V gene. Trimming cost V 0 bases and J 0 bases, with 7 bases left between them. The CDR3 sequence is CASSLGSASYEQYF. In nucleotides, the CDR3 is TGCGCCAGCAGCTTGGGGTCAGCCTCCTACGAGCAGTACTTC. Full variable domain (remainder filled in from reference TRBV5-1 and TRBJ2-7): KAGVTQTPRYLIKTRGQQVTLSCSPISGHRSVSWYQQTPGQGLQFLFEYFSETQRNKGNFPGRFSGRQFSNSRSEMNVSTLELGDSALYLCASSLGSASYEQYFGPGTRLTVT.

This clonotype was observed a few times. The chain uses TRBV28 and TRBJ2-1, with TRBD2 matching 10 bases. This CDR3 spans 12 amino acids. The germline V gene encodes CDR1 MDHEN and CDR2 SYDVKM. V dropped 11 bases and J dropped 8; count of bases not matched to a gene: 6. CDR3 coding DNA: TGTGCCCTCAATCTAGCGGGAGATGAGCAGTTCTTC. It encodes CALNLAGDEQFF.

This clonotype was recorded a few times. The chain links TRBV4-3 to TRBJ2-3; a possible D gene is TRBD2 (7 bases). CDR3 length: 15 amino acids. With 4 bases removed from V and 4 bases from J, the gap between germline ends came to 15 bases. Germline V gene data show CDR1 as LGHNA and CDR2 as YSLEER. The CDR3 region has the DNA TGCGCCAGCAGCCGGATCTGGGGGGGCTCAGATACGCAGTATTTT. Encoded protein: CASSRIWGGSDTQYF.

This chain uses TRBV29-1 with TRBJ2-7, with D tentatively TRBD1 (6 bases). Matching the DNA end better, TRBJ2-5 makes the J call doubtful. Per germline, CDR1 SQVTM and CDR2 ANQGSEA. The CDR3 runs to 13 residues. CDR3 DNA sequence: TGCAGCGTCACAGAACAGGGAGAAGAGACCCAGTACTTC. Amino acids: CSVTEQGEETQYF.

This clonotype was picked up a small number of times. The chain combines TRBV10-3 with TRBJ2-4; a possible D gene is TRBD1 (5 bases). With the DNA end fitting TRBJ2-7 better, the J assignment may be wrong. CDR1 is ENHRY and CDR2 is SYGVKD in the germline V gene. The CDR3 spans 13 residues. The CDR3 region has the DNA TGTGCCATCAGTGAGACAGGTATCTACGAGCAGTACTTC. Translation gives CAISETGIYEQYF.

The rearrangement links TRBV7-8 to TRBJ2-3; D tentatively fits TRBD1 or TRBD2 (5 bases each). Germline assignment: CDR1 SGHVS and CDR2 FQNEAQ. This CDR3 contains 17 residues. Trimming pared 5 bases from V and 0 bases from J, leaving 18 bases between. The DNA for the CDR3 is TGTGCCAGCAGCCCCGGGACGAGGCAACCTAGCACAGATACGCAGTATTTT. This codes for CASSPGTRQPSTDTQYF.

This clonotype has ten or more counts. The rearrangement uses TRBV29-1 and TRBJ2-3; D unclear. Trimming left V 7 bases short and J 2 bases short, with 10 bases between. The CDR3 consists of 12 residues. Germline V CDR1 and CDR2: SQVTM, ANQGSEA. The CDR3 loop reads CSEGTPTDTQYF. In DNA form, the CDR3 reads TGCAGCGAGGGTACCCCCACAGATACGCAGTATTTT.

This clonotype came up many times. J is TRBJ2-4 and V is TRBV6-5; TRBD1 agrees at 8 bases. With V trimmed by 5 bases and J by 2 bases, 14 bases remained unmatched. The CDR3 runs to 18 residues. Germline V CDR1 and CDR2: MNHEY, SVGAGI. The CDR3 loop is CASSRTGPLGITKNIQYF. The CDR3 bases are TGTGCCAGCAGTCGGACAGGGCCCCTAGGAATAACCAAAAACATTCAGTACTTC.

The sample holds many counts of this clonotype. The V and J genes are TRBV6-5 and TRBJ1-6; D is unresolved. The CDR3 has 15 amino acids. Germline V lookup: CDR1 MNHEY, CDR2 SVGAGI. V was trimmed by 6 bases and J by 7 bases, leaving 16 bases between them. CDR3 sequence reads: CASRPRQARNSPLHF. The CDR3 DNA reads TGTGCCAGCAGACCCCGCCAGGCCCGGAATTCACCCCTCCACTTT.

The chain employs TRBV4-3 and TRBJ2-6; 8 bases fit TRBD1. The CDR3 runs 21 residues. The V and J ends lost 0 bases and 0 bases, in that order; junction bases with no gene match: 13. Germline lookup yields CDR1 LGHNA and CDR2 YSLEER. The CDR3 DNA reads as TGCGCCAGCAGCCAAGAGGCAGGGGGCTTAGGCCCCGACTCTGGGGCCAACGTCCTGACTTTC. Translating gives CASSQEAGGLGPDSGANVLTF.

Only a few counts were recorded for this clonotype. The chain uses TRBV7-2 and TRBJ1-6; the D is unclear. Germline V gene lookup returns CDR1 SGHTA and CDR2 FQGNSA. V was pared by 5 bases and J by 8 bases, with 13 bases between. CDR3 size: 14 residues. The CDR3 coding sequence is TGTGCCAGCAGCATTTCGCGTGGGGATTCACCCCTCCACTTT. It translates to CASSISRGDSPLHF.

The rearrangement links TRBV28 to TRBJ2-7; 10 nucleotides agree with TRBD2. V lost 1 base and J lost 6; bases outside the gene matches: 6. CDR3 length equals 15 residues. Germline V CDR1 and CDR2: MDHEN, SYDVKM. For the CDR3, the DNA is TGTGCCAGCAGTTTATACACTAGCGGGACCCTCGAGCAGTACTTC. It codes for CASSLYTSGTLEQYF.

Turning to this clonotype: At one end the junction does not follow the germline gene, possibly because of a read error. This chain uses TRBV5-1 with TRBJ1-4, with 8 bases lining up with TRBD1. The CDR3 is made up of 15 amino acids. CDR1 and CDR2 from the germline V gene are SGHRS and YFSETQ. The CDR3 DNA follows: TGCGCCAGCAGCTTGGGGGACAGGACTAATGAAAAACCGTTTTTT. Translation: CASSLGDRTNEKPFF. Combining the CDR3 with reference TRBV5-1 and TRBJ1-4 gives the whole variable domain KAGVTQTPRYLIKTRGQQVTLSCSPISGHRSVSWYQQTPGQGLQFLFEYFSETQRNKGNFPGRFSGRQFSNSRSEMNVSTLELGDSALYLCASSLGDRTNEKPFFGSGTQLSVL.